This T cell receptor (beta chain) was sequenced in a study of T cell responses to AZD1222 COVID-19 vaccine. Study as a whole: Second-dose intervals near 4 or 12 weeks were combined.

Per the germline V gene, CDR1 is MNHEY and CDR2 is SMNVEV (reference sequence). V shed 5 bases, J shed 4 bases, and the junction held 8 bases outside the gene matches. CDR3 length: 15 residues. Study conclusions and caveats: Seropositive status at baseline applied to only five or six AZD1222 recipients. White British people made up most donors, females outnumbered males, and clonal diversity was possibly underestimated. Vaccine-associated CD4 TCRs spanned spike, dominant at 160-218 and 743-854.

Comment on this clone: Its antigen is not known.

Sequencing used immunoSEQ multiplex PCR; TCRdb keeps in-frame clones, though not all of them. Of about 150,000 clones listed, less than 95% were seen once; the top ten hold around 1.3%. The specimen comprised peripheral blood, sampled on day 0 of AZD1222 vaccination. This clonotype originated in an adult in good health. V gene TRBV27 combines with J gene TRBJ2-7, with TRBD1 matching 10 bases. CDR3 DNA: TGTGCCAGCAGTACCGTCGGGACAGGGGTTTACGAGCAGTACGTC. This gives the protein CASSTVGTGVYEQYV.